Listed here are 3 T cell receptor beta chains from one sample, sequenced in a study of OX40 agonist ivuxolimab in advanced cancers. The protocol was immunoSEQ multiplex PCR, while the TCRdb copy is restricted to in-frame clones and leaves out a portion. The top ten hold around 0.7% of the sample, which has 98,000 or so clones, approximately 90% seen once. The source was CD4+ or CD8+ T cells sorted from blood, collected in a trial of the OX40 agonist ivuxolimab. The receptor source for this set is an adult with an advanced solid tumor such as melanoma, head and neck, liver or kidney cancer.

This clone was counted only a few times. J is TRBJ2-3 and V is TRBV6-6; D call uncertain. CDR1 and CDR2 from the germline V gene are MNHNY and SVGAGI (reference sequence). This CDR3 has 12 amino acids. The V end lost 10 bases, the J end lost 0 bases, and 8 bases lay between the germline ends. The CDR3 spells CATGASTDTQYF. The CDR3 DNA sequence: TGTGCCACCGGTGCTAGCACAGATACGCAGTATTTT.

This chain links TRBV20-1 with TRBJ2-1, with no clear D. Deletions cut 2 bases from V and 11 bases from J, with 10 bases between. Per germline, CDR1 DFQATT and CDR2 SNEGSKA (reference sequence). The CDR3 has 11 residues. CDR3 amino acids: CSARRDWKQFF. The CDR3 DNA sequence: TGCAGTGCTAGAAGGGATTGGAAGCAGTTCTTC.

This chain uses TRBV19 with TRBJ2-3; D is unclear. The CDR3 has 13 amino acids. The V gene lost 7 bases and the J gene lost 6 bases, with 14 bases spanning the gap. Germline loops: CDR1 LNHDA, CDR2 SQIVND (reference sequence). The CDR3 spells CASTLSDPDTQYF. The CDR3 DNA sequence: TGTGCCAGTACCTTATCGGACCCCGATACGCAGTATTTT.